This T cell receptor beta chain emerged from a study of blood T cell repertoires in COVID-19. The CDR3 is 12 residues long. V was pared by 8 bases and J by 5 bases, with 4 bases of the junction left unmatched. Assay: immunoSEQ multiplex PCR; the TCRdb copy retains only in-frame clones and omits some. The table records 150,000 to 180,000 clones, around 84% of them present only once. This clone has only a few counts. V and J are TRBV12-3 or TRBV12-4 and TRBJ1-1, with 8 bases aligning to TRBD1. The TCR was taken from a man between 50 and 59 years old who had recovered from COVID-19. Source material: PBMCs or T cells enriched from blood (not recorded which). CDR3 nucleotides: TGTGCCAGCTGGTACAGGGGGACTGAAGCTTTCTTT. This encodes CASWYRGTEAFF.